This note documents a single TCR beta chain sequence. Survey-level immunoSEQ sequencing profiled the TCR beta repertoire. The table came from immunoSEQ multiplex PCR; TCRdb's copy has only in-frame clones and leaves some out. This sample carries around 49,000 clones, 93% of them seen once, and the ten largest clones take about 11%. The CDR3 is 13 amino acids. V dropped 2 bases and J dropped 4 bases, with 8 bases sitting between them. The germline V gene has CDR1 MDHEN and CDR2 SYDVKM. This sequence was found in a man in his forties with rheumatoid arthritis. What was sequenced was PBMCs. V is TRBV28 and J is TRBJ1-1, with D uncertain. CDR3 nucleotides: TGTGCCAGCAGTTTAGCAAAAACCACTGAAGCTTTCTTT. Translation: CASSLAKTTEAFF.